Shown below are 7 T cell receptor beta chains from a single sample sequenced in a study of beta chain features in type 1 diabetes. Study-level results: Shortening that was moderate but significant affected the TCRB CDR3s of Type 1 diabetes patients in all four CD4+ subsets.

TCRB transcripts that were expressed got sequenced, as all of the isolated RNA had been reverse transcribed. Sequencing was performed with immunoSEQ multiplex PCR; in TCRdb, only in-frame clones are kept and a portion is missing. The repertoire includes under 300,000 clones, roughly a quarter of them detected once, and roughly 0.011% sits in the top ten. These TCRs are of unknown antigen specificity. Specimen: naive CD4+ T cells from blood. Receptors originate from a woman aged 25 to 39 with type 1 diabetes.

In its sample, this clone was seen a few times. The gene calls are TRBV30 and TRBJ1-4, with D possibly TRBD1 on 5 matching bases. The CDR3 consists of 14 residues. V was cut by 2 bases and J by 7 bases, with 14 bases left in between. Per germline, CDR1 GTSNPN and CDR2 SVGIG (reference sequence). As DNA, the CDR3 is TGTGCCTGGAGTAGCGGGGCTGACGGTGAAAAACTGTTTTTT. It yields the protein CAWSSGADGEKLFF. The whole variable domain, remainder taken from reference TRBV30 and TRBJ1-4, is SQTIHQWPATLVQPVGSPLSLECTVEGTSNPNLYWYRQAAGRGLQLLFYSVGIGQISSEVPQNLSASRPQDRQFILSSKKLLLSDSGFYLCAWSSGADGEKLFFGSGTQLSVL.

This chain uses TRBV6-6 with TRBJ1-1; the D gene is possibly TRBD1 (5 bases). The V end lost 0 bases, the J end lost 2 bases, and 10 bases lay between the germline ends. Germline assignment: CDR1 MNHNY and CDR2 SVGAGI (reference sequence). The CDR3 contains 15 residues. In nucleotides, the CDR3 is TGTGCCAGCAGTTACTCGCCAGGACAAAACACTGAAGCTTTCTTT. Residues: CASSYSPGQNTEAFF.

CDR3 sequence: CASSPTGATEAFF. The CDR3 DNA is TGTGCCAGCAGTCCTACAGGGGCCACTGAAGCTTTCTTT. The V and J genes are TRBV7-3 and TRBJ1-1, with TRBD1 matching over 7 bases. After removal of 6 bases from V and 4 bases from J, the junction contained 5 bases not matched to a gene. CDR3 length: 13 residues. Germline V CDR1 and CDR2: SGHTA, FQGTGA.

V usage is TRBV4-1 and J usage is TRBJ1-1; 7 bases line up with TRBD1. Looked up from germline, CDR1 is MGHRA and CDR2 is YSYEKL. Losses at the gene ends were 0 bases for V and 0 bases for J; bases not matched to a gene: 7. The CDR3 has 17 residues. The CDR3 coding sequence is TGCGCCAGCAGCCAAGAAAGGGACAGTACCTTGAACACTGAAGCTTTCTTT. This sequence encodes CASSQERDSTLNTEAFF.

V usage is TRBV4-1 and J usage is TRBJ2-7, with 10 bases lining up with TRBD1. Germline lookup yields CDR1 MGHRA and CDR2 YSYEKL. The CDR3 has 15 amino acids. Trimming at V came to 4 bases and at J to 8 bases, leaving 11 bases not matched to a gene. CDR3 loop: CASSLPGQGTRQQYF. Written as DNA, the CDR3 is TGCGCCAGCAGCCTCCCGGGACAGGGGACCCGCCAGCAGTACTTC.

In its sample, this clone was seen once. The CDR3 sequence is CASSQGGGRSTGELFF. Here the CDR3 DNA reads TGTGCCAGCAGCCAAGGAGGCGGGAGGAGCACCGGGGAGCTGTTTTTT. This rearrangement joins TRBV5-4 to TRBJ2-2; the match to TRBD2 covers 8 bases. The trim removed 4 bases at V and 4 bases at J, leaving 9 bases unmatched. The CDR3 has 16 residues. Germline CDR1 is SGHNT and CDR2 is YYREEE (reference sequence).

This clone was found a few times. The chain has TRBV10-3 and TRBJ1-4; TRBD1 might be the D (5 bases). Trimming stripped 10 bases from V and 6 bases from J, with 15 bases between. The CDR3 is made up of 13 amino acids. Germline V CDR1 and CDR2: ENHRY, SYGVKD. CDR3 sequence reads: CATRETEDEKLFF. Here the CDR3 DNA reads TGTGCCACCCGGGAGACAGAGGATGAAAAACTGTTTTTT.